A selection of T cell receptor beta chains follows, all from one sample in a study of spatial heterogeneity in lung cancer. TCRdb fed the 5' RACE reads into MiXCR, producing one record per CDR3 protein. The sample comprises roughly 3,500 distinct CDR3 sequences, approximately 4.9% of which are singletons, and roughly 16% rests with the top ten. The input for sequencing was lung tumor tissue, taken at surgery. Receptors were obtained from a female donor with early-stage non-small cell lung cancer. Both conserved end residues are part of each CDR3. The D gene is left open where the match is weak. Clone sizes are shown as once, few or many counts, or a class when the clone is expanded.

D: -; J: TRBJ2-1; V: TRBV4-3; length: 16; size: medium-sized; CDR3: CASSFQSGSIYNEQFF; DNA: TGCGCCAGCAGCTTCCAATCGGGATCGATCTACAATGAGCAGTTCTTC